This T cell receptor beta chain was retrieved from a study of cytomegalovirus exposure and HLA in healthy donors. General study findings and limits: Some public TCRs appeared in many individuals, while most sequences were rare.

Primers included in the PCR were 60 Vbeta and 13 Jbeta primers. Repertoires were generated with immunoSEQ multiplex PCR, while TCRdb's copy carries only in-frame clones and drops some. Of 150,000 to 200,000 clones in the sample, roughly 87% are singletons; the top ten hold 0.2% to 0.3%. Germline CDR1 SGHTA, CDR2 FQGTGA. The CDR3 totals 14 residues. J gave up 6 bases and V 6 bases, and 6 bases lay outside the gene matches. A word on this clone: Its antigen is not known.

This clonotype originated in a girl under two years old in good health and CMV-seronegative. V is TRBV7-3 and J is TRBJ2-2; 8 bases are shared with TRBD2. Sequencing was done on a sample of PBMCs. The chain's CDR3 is CASRSGSGPGELFF. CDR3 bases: TGTGCCAGCAGGAGCGGGAGCGGTCCCGGGGAGCTGTTTTTT.